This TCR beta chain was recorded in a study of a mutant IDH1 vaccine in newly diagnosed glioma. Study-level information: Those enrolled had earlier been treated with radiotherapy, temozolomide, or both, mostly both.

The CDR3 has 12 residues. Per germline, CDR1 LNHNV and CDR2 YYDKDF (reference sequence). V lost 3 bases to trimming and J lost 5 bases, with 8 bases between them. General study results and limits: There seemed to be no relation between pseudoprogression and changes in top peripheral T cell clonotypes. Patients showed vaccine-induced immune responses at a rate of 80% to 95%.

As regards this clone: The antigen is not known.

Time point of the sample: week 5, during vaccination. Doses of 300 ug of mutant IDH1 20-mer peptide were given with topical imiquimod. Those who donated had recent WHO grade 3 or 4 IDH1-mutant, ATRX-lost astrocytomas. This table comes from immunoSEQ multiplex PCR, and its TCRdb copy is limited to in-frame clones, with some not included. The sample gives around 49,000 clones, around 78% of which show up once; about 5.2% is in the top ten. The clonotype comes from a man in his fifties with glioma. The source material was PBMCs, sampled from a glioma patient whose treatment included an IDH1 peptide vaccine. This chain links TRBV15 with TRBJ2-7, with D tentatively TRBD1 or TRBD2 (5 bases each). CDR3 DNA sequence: TGTGCCACCAGCAGGGGGGTGGACGAGCAGTACTTC. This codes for CATSRGVDEQYF.